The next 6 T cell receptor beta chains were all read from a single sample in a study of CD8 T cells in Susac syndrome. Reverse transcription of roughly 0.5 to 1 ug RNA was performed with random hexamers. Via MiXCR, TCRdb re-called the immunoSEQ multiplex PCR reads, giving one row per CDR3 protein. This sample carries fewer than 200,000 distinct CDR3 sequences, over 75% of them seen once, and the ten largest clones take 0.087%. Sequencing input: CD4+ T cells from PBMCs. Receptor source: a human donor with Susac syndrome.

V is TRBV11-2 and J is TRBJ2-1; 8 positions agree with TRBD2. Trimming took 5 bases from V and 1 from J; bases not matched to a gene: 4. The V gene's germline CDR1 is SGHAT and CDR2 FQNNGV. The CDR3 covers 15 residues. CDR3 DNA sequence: TGTGCCAGCAGCCATGGACTAGCTTCCTACAATGAGCAGTTCTTC. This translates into CASSHGLASYNEQFF.

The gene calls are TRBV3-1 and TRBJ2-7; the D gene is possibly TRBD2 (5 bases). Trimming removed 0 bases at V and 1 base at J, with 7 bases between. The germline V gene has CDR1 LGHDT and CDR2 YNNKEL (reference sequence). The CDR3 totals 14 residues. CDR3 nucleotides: TGTGCCAGCAGCCAAGAATGGACTTCCTACGAGCAGTACTTC. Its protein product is CASSQEWTSYEQYF.

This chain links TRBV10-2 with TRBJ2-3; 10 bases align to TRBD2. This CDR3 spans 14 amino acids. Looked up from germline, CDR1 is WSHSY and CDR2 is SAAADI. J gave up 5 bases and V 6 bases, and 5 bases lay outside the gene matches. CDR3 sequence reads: CASRASGRRDTQYF. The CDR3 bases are TGCGCCAGCAGGGCTAGCGGGAGAAGAGATACGCAGTATTTT.

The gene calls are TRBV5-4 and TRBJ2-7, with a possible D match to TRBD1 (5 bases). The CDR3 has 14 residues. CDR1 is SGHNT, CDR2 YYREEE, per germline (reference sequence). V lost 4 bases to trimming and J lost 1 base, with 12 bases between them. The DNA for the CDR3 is TGTGCCAGCAGCAAACAGGATTCTTCCTACGAGCAGTACTTC. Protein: CASSKQDSSYEQYF.

This chain's CDR3 is CASSPQGASYNEQFF. The CDR3 coding sequence is TGTGCCAGCAGCCCCCAGGGGGCCTCCTACAATGAGCAGTTCTTC. The chain has TRBV5-5 and TRBJ2-1; 8 positions match TRBD1. With V trimmed by 4 bases and J by 0 bases, 3 bases remained unmatched. This CDR3 is 15 amino acids long. The V gene's germline CDR1 is SGHKS and CDR2 YYEKEE (reference sequence).

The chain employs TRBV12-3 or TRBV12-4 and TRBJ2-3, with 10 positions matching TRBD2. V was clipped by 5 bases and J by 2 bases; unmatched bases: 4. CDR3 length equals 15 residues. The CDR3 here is CASSHSGGPTDTQYF. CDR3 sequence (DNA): TGTGCCAGCAGTCATAGCGGGGGGCCCACAGATACGCAGTATTTT.